This entry features one TCR beta chain sequence. No antigen is known for it. The source of the sample is a study of cytomegalovirus exposure and HLA in healthy donors. Vbeta (60) and Jbeta (13) primers were used in the PCR. Produced via immunoSEQ multiplex PCR; TCRdb's table is partial and in-frame only. The table shows 130,000 or so clones, with 88% occurring only once. The ends were cut back, 7 bases at V and 3 bases at J, with 10 bases in the middle. The germline V gene encodes CDR1 SEHNR and CDR2 FQNEAQ (reference sequence). This CDR3 region has 12 residues. General study findings and limits: In vitro experiments confirmed that three CMV-associated chains were specific for CMV antigens. Another analysis was done later, and it associated roughly 15,000 TCR beta sequences with HLA alleles at 0.05 false discovery rate. What TCR beta sequences reportedly achieved was accurate prediction of HLA-A and HLA-B alleles in most subjects.

The sequence derives from a woman in her thirties or forties in good health and CMV-seronegative. Specimen: PBMCs. The chain recombines TRBV7-9 with TRBJ2-7; tentative D call: TRBD2 (5 bases). The CDR3, as DNA: TGTGCCAGCACCCGAGGGAGCTACGAGCAGTACTTC. Amino acid sequence: CASTRGSYEQYF. Based on the CDR3 plus reference TRBV7-9 and TRBJ2-7, the full variable domain is DTGVSQNPRHKITKRGQNVTFRCDPISEHNRLYWYRQTLGQGPEFLTYFQNEAQLEKSRLLSDRFSAERPKGSFSTLEIQRTEQGDSAMYLCASTRGSYEQYFGPGTRLTVT.